The present T cell receptor (beta chain) was sequenced within a study of post-analysis software for immune sequencing data. About the study: The study covered relapsing-remitting, secondary progressive and progressive-relapsing courses of multiple sclerosis. General study results and limits: Relative to controls, patients had five TRBV segments at higher frequency, with TRBV5-6, TRBV5-1 and TRBV20-1 among these. Diversity measured as normalized Chao1 was significantly lower in multiple sclerosis patients than in controls.

V was clipped by 0 bases and J by 3 bases, with 12 bases between them. Per germline, CDR1 DFQATT and CDR2 SNEGSKA (reference sequence). This CDR3 is built from 14 residues. TCR beta cDNA libraries included unique molecular identifiers. T cells, roughly 0.9 to 11 million of them, yielded roughly 0.5 million cDNA molecules. TCRdb re-called the PCR reads with MiXCR, one entry per CDR3 protein. The data contain approximately 360,000 distinct CDR3 sequences, about a third of them singletons. The sample holds a few counts of this clonotype. No antigen is known for it. The V gene is TRBV20-1, the J gene TRBJ2-7, with D possibly TRBD1 on 5 matching bases. The clonotype was recovered from a girl aged 5 to 17 with multiple sclerosis. The specimen was blood. CDR3 sequence: CSARDPRQGYEQYF. DNA for the CDR3: TGCAGTGCTAGAGATCCAAGGCAGGGCTACGAGCAGTACTTC.